This T cell receptor (beta chain) was recorded in a study of blood T cell repertoires in COVID-19. About the research overall: Spain, Italy and the United States supplied samples that represented acute and convalescent COVID-19. T cells, B-cell-depleted T cells, or PBMCs supplied cDNA or gDNA.

Original methodology: Amplification with reference gene primers provided the estimates of nucleated cell counts. Assay used: immunoSEQ multiplex PCR; TCRdb lists only in-frame clones, some missing. The D gene and trimming were derived from the DNA, and the V and J assignments and clone size from that table. The data show 95,000 to 100,000 clones, around 90% seen once. Germline V gene sequence: CDR1 MNHEY, CDR2 SVGAGI. The CDR3 totals 15 residues. Trimming left V 6 bases short and J 10 bases short, with 19 bases between. The receptor was derived from a man aged 50-59 years with acute or convalescent COVID-19. Sequenced material: peripheral blood. The chain links TRBV6-5 to TRBJ1-6, with D possibly being TRBD1 (5 bases). CDR3 sequence reads: CASRSHGGKRSPLHF. Written as DNA, the CDR3 is TGTGCCAGCAGAAGTCACGGGGGGAAGCGGTCACCCCTCCACTTT.